The 24 T cell receptor beta chains below come from one sample, sequenced in a study of cytomegalovirus exposure and HLA in healthy donors. Use of 60 Vbeta and 13 Jbeta primers characterized the PCR. Clones were sequenced by immunoSEQ multiplex PCR, and TCRdb holds only the in-frame ones, with some missing. This sample has fewer than 85,000 clones, with approximately 80% found just once. Sample: PBMCs. Receptors were obtained from a man aged 40-50 years in good health and CMV-seronegative.

The chain combines TRBV7-9 with TRBJ2-7; tentatively, D is TRBD2 (5 bases). The length of the CDR3 is 12 residues. V lost 6 bases, J lost 6 bases, and 12 bases lay in between. Per the germline V gene, CDR1 is SEHNR and CDR2 is FQNEAQ (reference sequence). CDR3 in DNA: TGTGCCAGCAGGGCGGACGGGGTCGAGCAGTACTTC. Its protein product is CASRADGVEQYF.

As concerns this clone: Additional DNA sequences in this sample encode the identical CDR3. V is TRBV29-1 and J is TRBJ2-7, with D possibly matching TRBD1 (6 bases). The CDR3 is made up of 13 amino acids. V gave up 6 bases and J gave up 7 bases, with 19 bases separating them. Germline CDR1 and CDR2: SQVTM and ANQGSEA. In nucleotides, the CDR3 is TGCAGCGTCGAACGCATACAGGGCTATGAGCAGTACTTC. It yields the protein CSVERIQGYEQYF.

The V and J genes are TRBV7-2 and TRBJ2-3; perhaps TRBD2 as D (5 bases). Trimming removed 3 bases from V and 1 base from J, with 11 bases in between. Germline CDR1 and CDR2: SGHTA and FQGNSA. The CDR3 has 15 amino acids. CDR3 coding DNA: TGTGCCAGCAGCTTGAAGTCGAGGGGCACAGATACGCAGTATTTT. It specifies CASSLKSRGTDTQYF.

The genes are TRBV5-1 and TRBJ1-1; D may be TRBD1 (5 bases). Trimming shortened V by 0 bases and J by 0 bases, and 6 bases separated the two germline ends. Germline assignment: CDR1 SGHRS and CDR2 YFSETQ. The CDR3 has 14 residues. The CDR3 DNA sequence: TGCGCCAGCAGCTTGGACAGGTTGAACACTGAAGCTTTCTTT. Translating gives CASSLDRLNTEAFF.

The J gene is TRBJ2-7, the V gene TRBV2; the match to TRBD1 covers 9 bases. The germline gives CDR1 SNHLY, CDR2 FYNNEI. With 6 bases clipped from V and 7 bases from J, the junction kept 4 bases outside the gene matches. This CDR3 is 12 amino acids long. This CDR3 reads CASRDRGKEQYF. The CDR3 nucleotides read TGTGCCAGCAGGGACAGGGGAAAGGAGCAGTACTTC.

The J gene is TRBJ2-1, the V gene TRBV6-5, with 7 bases lining up with TRBD1. The germline CDR1 and CDR2 sequences are MNHEY and SVGAGI. With V trimmed by 0 bases and J by 3 bases, 5 bases remained unmatched. The CDR3 loop spans 16 amino acids. The CDR3 region has the DNA TGTGCCAGCAGTTACTCGGGACAGAAACTCTACAATGAGCAGTTCTTC. This gives the protein CASSYSGQKLYNEQFF.

The CDR3: CASSSNRVTGSPEAFF. In nucleotides, the CDR3 is TGCGCCAGCAGCTCAAATCGGGTCACAGGGAGTCCTGAAGCTTTCTTT. This rearrangement joins TRBV5-1 to TRBJ1-1, with D perhaps matching TRBD1 (6 bases). V shed 3 bases and J shed 6 bases, with 21 bases lying between them. CDR3 length: 16 amino acids. Germline V gene lookup returns CDR1 SGHRS and CDR2 YFSETQ. Combining the CDR3 with reference TRBV5-1 and TRBJ1-1 gives the whole variable domain KAGVTQTPRYLIKTRGQQVTLSCSPISGHRSVSWYQQTPGQGLQFLFEYFSETQRNKGNFPGRFSGRQFSNSRSEMNVSTLELGDSALYLCASSSNRVTGSPEAFFGQGTRLTVV.

This chain links TRBV28 with TRBJ1-5; 7 bases are a match to TRBD1. Germline V gene data show CDR1 as MDHEN and CDR2 as SYDVKM. V dropped 0 bases and J dropped 6; count of bases not matched to a gene: 11. The CDR3 runs to 17 residues. CDR3 region: CASSLWSMGTDRQPQHF. The CDR3 nucleotides read TGTGCCAGCAGTTTATGGTCGATGGGGACAGATCGTCAGCCCCAGCATTTT.

The gene calls are TRBV10-3 and TRBJ1-2; a possible D gene is TRBD1 (6 bases). V was clipped by 0 bases and J by 4 bases, with 9 bases between them. Germline CDR1 reads ENHRY; CDR2 reads SYGVKD. This CDR3 has 14 amino acids. CDR3 protein: CAISESPGVYGYTF. The CDR3, as DNA: TGTGCCATCAGTGAGTCCCCAGGGGTCTATGGCTACACCTTC.

Only one count was recorded for this clone. V is TRBV20-1 and J is TRBJ2-1; 7 nucleotides line up with TRBD2. Germline V CDR1 and CDR2: DFQATT, SNEGSKA (reference sequence). The CDR3 runs to 11 residues. V was clipped by 5 bases and J by 11 bases; unmatched bases: 6. The CDR3 DNA sequence: TGCAGTGCTGGGACTACCTCTCAGCAGTTCTTC. Encoded protein: CSAGTTSQQFF.

The chain links TRBV6-5 to TRBJ1-2; D is possibly TRBD1 (5 bases). Germline lookup yields CDR1 MNHEY and CDR2 SVGAGI. The CDR3 is 13 residues long. Between the trimmed V and J ends, which lost 2 bases and 5 bases, there was a span of 9 bases. CDR3 DNA: TGTGCCAGCAGTTACGTCCGGGGGTATGGCTACACCTTC. It yields the protein CASSYVRGYGYTF.

The gene calls are TRBV15 and TRBJ2-2; D may be TRBD2 (5 bases). CDR3 length: 16 residues. Germline V gives CDR1 LNHNV, CDR2 YYDKDF (reference sequence). Trimming stripped 4 bases from V and 0 bases from J, with 12 bases between. The chain's CDR3 is CATSMISGTNTGELFF. CDR3 sequence (DNA): TGTGCCACCAGCATGATAAGCGGTACGAACACCGGGGAGCTGTTTTTT.

This sequence joins TRBV6-5 and TRBJ1-5; D is ambiguous. Trimming removed 6 bases at V and 3 bases at J, with 9 bases between. CDR1 and CDR2 (germline): MNHEY, SVGAGI. The CDR3 totals 13 residues. DNA of the CDR3: TGTGCCAGCAGCCCTGCTAACAATCAGCCCCAGCATTTT. It specifies CASSPANNQPQHF.

This chain uses TRBV6-6 with TRBJ1-2; D remains unclear. Looked up from germline, CDR1 is MNHNY and CDR2 is SVGAGI (reference sequence). V was clipped by 6 bases and J by 4 bases, with 6 bases between them. This CDR3 region has 11 residues. The CDR3: CASSPSYGYTF. The CDR3 nucleotides read TGTGCCAGCAGCCCCTCCTATGGCTACACCTTC.

The V and J genes are TRBV9 and TRBJ2-3; the match to TRBD2 covers 13 bases. V lost 3 bases to trimming and J lost 1 base; unmatched junction nucleotides: 11. The CDR3 is 19 residues long. Germline V CDR1 and CDR2: SGDLS, YYNGEE. CDR3 in amino acids: CASSERTSGGAIGTDTQYF. The CDR3 DNA is TGTGCCAGCAGCGAGAGAACTAGCGGGGGGGCGATTGGCACAGATACGCAGTATTTT.

CDR3: CASSLAVEELFF. The CDR3 region has the DNA TGCGCCAGCAGCTTGGCGGTTGAGGAGCTGTTTTTT. The V call is TRBV5-1, the J call TRBJ2-2; D is unclear. This CDR3 contains 12 residues. The V and J ends lost 0 bases and 10 bases respectively, with 7 bases between them. Germline-derived CDR1 and CDR2 are SGHRS and YFSETQ.

This clone was seen a single time. J is TRBJ2-7 and V is TRBV27, with D possibly being TRBD1 (6 bases). There are 14 residues in the CDR3. Germline V lookup: CDR1 MNHEY, CDR2 SMNVEV (reference sequence). The V gene lost 7 bases and the J gene lost 2 bases, with 15 bases spanning the gap. CDR3 nucleotide sequence: TGTGCCAGCACTACAGGGAATCCCCCCTACGAGCAGTACTTC. It codes for CASTTGNPPYEQYF.

In its sample, this clone was seen once. V usage is TRBV29-1 and J usage is TRBJ2-5, with 14 bases matching TRBD2. The germline V gene has CDR1 SQVTM and CDR2 ANQGSEA. There are 17 residues in the CDR3. V was pared by 4 bases and J by 5 bases, with 12 bases of the junction left unmatched. CDR3 nucleotide sequence: TGCAGCGTTGGGGGGGGGACTAGCGGGGGCCCCAGGGAGACCCAGTACTTC. Residues: CSVGGGTSGGPRETQYF.

This chain links TRBV28 with TRBJ2-7; 8 bases align to TRBD1. With V trimmed by 5 bases and J by 6 bases, 18 bases remained unmatched. Germline lookup yields CDR1 MDHEN and CDR2 SYDVKM. The CDR3 is made up of 17 amino acids. CDR3 amino acids: CASSPTVLLTGGTEQYF. CDR3 coding DNA: TGTGCCAGCAGTCCCACGGTCTTGTTAACAGGGGGAACCGAGCAGTACTTC.

The CDR3 region has the DNA TGTGCCAGCTCACCACCCCACGGAGAGACCCAGTACTTC. This encodes CASSPPHGETQYF. The chain recombines TRBV18 with TRBJ2-5; D ambiguous. The CDR3 runs to 13 residues. V lost 0 bases to trimming and J lost 4 bases, with 6 bases between them. Looked up from germline, CDR1 is KGHSH and CDR2 is LQKENI.

The chain uses TRBV4-3 and TRBJ2-2; 9 bases align to TRBD1. This CDR3 spans 15 amino acids. V lost 4 bases and J lost 5; bases outside the gene matches: 5. Germline V gene sequence: CDR1 LGHNA, CDR2 YSLEER. The DNA for the CDR3 is TGCGCCAGCAGCCTGGGGGACAGGGCAACCGGGGAGCTGTTTTTT. It is translated as CASSLGDRATGELFF.

The V and J genes are TRBV2 and TRBJ1-1; D gene ambiguous. CDR3 size: 12 residues. The germline gives CDR1 SNHLY, CDR2 FYNNEI. The V end lost 7 bases, the J end lost 14 bases, and 20 bases lay between the germline ends. CDR3 coding DNA: TGTGCCAGCACCCCCGCTGCCAGCGTCGAGTTCTTT. This sequence encodes CASTPAASVEFF.

The chain employs TRBV4-2 and TRBJ1-1, with D possibly TRBD1 on 5 matching bases. The CDR3 length is 14 residues. Looked up from germline, CDR1 is LGHNA and CDR2 is YNFKEQ. V lost 0 bases and J 5 bases, leaving 10 bases between the germline ends. The CDR3 loop reads CASSQDAGRTEAFF. The DNA of the CDR3 is TGTGCCAGCAGCCAAGACGCGGGGCGGACTGAAGCTTTCTTT.

The chain recombines TRBV5-1 with TRBJ1-3, with no clear D. With 0 bases removed from V and 0 bases from J, the gap between germline ends came to 4 bases. The CDR3 spans 14 residues. Germline assignment: CDR1 SGHRS and CDR2 YFSETQ. The CDR3 is CASSLANSGNTIYF. CDR3 bases: TGCGCCAGCAGCTTGGCAAACTCTGGAAACACCATATATTTT.